A selection of T cell receptor beta chains follows, all from one sample in a study of shared clonotypes between healthy human individuals. Method: immunoSEQ multiplex PCR; TCRdb's copy keeps in-frame clones and lacks some. The table shows 2 million to 2.5 million clones, with about 95% occurring only once. The sequencing input was naive CD8+ T cells sorted from blood. Receptors originate from a man aged 18 to 30 in good health. The CDR3 runs from the conserved cysteine through the conserved F or W. The order of the fields is CDR3 length, D gene, V gene, clone size, J gene, CDR3 protein, CDR3 DNA. D genes are given only for firm matches. Rows give clone size only sometimes, using once, few, many, or a class for an expanded clone.

12	TRBD1	TRBV2	.	TRBJ2-1	CASGTGTGEQFF	TGTGCCAGCGGGACAGGCACTGGTGAGCAGTTCTTC
20	TRBD1	TRBV5-1	.	TRBJ2-2	CASSYSSLLGQGGSAGELFF	TGCGCCAGCAGCTACTCCTCACTACTTGGACAGGGAGGTTCCGCCGGGGAGCTGTTTTTT
14	TRBD1	TRBV2	.	TRBJ2-5	CASSNNRGPETQYF	TGTGCCAGCAGCAATAACAGGGGGCCAGAGACCCAGTACTTC
15	.	TRBV28	.	TRBJ1-5	CASSLSVGGNQPQHF	TGTGCCAGCAGTTTATCGGTAGGGGGCAATCAGCCCCAGCATTTT
13	TRBD2	TRBV2	.	TRBJ2-7	CASSVGGNYEQYF	TGTGCCAGCAGTGTCGGGGGGAACTACGAGCAGTACTTC
15	TRBD2	TRBV6-6	once	TRBJ2-1	CASGILAGDWGEQFF	TGTGCCAGCGGCATACTAGCGGGAGATTGGGGTGAGCAGTTCTTC
18	.	TRBV5-1	.	TRBJ2-4	CASSLEPGNPPGKNIQYF	TGCGCCAGCAGCTTGGAACCGGGGAATCCCCCTGGCAAAAACATTCAGTACTTC
12	.	TRBV23-1	.	TRBJ2-7	CARVRATYEQYF	TGCGCCAGGGTTCGGGCTACCTACGAGCAGTACTTC
16	TRBD2	TRBV5-1	few	TRBJ2-2	CASSEGLAANTGELFF	TGCGCCAGCAGCGAGGGACTAGCGGCGAACACCGGGGAGCTGTTTTTT
16	TRBD1	TRBV11-2	once	TRBJ1-4	CASSPPKTGANEKLFF	TGTGCCAGCAGCCCGCCAAAGACAGGGGCTAATGAAAAACTGTTTTTT
14	.	TRBV5-6	.	TRBJ2-7	CASSVFTGIYEQYF	TGTGCCAGCAGTGTTTTTACTGGTATCTACGAGCAGTACTTC
14	.	TRBV5-1	.	TRBJ1-2	CASSLVQGEDGYTF	TGCGCCAGCAGCTTAGTCCAGGGCGAAGATGGCTACACCTTC
12	.	TRBV5-4	.	TRBJ1-1	CASSSSGLKLFF	TGTGCCAGCAGCTCATCAGGGTTGAAGCTTTTCTTT
17	.	TRBV27	once	TRBJ2-3	CASSLLGPGRVTDTQYF	TGTGCCAGCAGTTTATTGGGCCCGGGAAGGGTTACAGATACGCAGTATTTT
15	.	TRBV7-8	once	TRBJ2-5	CASSFRQGDQETQYF	TGTGCCAGCAGCTTTAGGCAGGGAGACCAAGAGACCCAGTACTTC
17	TRBD2	TRBV27	.	TRBJ2-1	CASSLSPSGGPYNEQFF	TGTGCCAGCAGTTTATCTCCTAGCGGGGGACCCTACAATGAGCAGTTCTTC
16	.	TRBV5-6	.	TRBJ1-6	CASREGGWSHNSPLHF	TGTGCCAGCAGGGAAGGAGGGTGGTCCCATAATTCACCCCTCCACTTT
16	TRBD2	TRBV9	.	TRBJ2-2	CASSELAGALTGELFF	TGTGCCAGCAGCGAACTAGCGGGGGCCCTCACCGGGGAGCTGTTTTTT
13	TRBD1	TRBV2	.	TRBJ1-2	CASSAGQSGGYTF	TGTGCCAGCAGCGCGGGACAGTCGGGTGGCTACACCTTC
15	.	TRBV7-9	.	TRBJ1-4	CASSERQWGLEKLFF	TGTGCCAGCAGCGAGAGACAGTGGGGCCTTGAAAAACTGTTTTTT
12	.	TRBV5-1	.	TRBJ2-5	CASSSSPRTQYF	TGCGCCAGCAGCTCTTCCCCCCGGACCCAGTACTTC
14	.	TRBV5-1	.	TRBJ2-2	CASSWTSNTGELFF	TGCGCCAGCAGCTGGACTTCGAACACCGGGGAGCTGTTTTTT
12	TRBD2	TRBV28	.	TRBJ2-1	CASSLAGDEQFF	TGTGCCAGCAGTTTGGCGGGGGATGAGCAGTTCTTC